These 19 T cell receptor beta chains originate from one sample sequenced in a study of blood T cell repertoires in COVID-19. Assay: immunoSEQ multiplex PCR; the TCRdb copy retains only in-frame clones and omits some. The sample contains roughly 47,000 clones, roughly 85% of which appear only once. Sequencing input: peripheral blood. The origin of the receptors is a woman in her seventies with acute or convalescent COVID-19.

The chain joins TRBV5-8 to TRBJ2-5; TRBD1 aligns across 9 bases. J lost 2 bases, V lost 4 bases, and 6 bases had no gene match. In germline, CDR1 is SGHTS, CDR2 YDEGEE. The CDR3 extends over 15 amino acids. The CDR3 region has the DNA TGTGCCAGCAGCCTTTGGGGACAGGGACAAGAGACCCAGTACTTC. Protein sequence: CASSLWGQGQETQYF.

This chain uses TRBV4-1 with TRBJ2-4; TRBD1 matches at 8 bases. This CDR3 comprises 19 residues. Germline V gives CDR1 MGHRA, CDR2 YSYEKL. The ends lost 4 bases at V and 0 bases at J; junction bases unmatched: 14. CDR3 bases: TGCGCCAGCAGCCTCGACAGGGGTCAGCCTTACGCAGCCAAAAACATTCAGTACTTC. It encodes CASSLDRGQPYAAKNIQYF.

DNA for the CDR3: TGTGCCAGCTCACTGGGAGGGGACACTGAAGCTTTCTTT. Its translation is CASSLGGDTEAFF. The rearrangement links TRBV18 to TRBJ1-1, with D possibly matching TRBD1 (5 bases). Deletions cut 4 bases from V and 3 bases from J, with 9 bases between. The CDR3 length is 13 residues. Germline V gives CDR1 KGHSH, CDR2 LQKENI.

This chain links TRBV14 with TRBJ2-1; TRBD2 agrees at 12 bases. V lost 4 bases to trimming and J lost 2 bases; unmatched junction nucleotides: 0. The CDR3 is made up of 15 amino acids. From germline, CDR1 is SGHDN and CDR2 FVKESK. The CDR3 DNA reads TGTGCCAGCAGCCGGACTAGCGGGGCCTACAATGAGCAGTTCTTC. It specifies CASSRTSGAYNEQFF.

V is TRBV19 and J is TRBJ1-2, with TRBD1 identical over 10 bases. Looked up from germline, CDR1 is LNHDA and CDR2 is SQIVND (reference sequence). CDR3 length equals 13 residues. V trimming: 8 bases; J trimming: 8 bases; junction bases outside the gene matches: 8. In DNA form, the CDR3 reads TGTGCCAGTTGCAGAGGGACAGGGGCCGGCTACACCTTC. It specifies CASCRGTGAGYTF.

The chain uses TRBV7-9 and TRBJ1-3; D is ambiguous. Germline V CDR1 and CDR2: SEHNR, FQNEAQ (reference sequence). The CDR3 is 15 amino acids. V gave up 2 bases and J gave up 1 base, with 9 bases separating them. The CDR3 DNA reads TGTGCCAGCAGCTTACCAGGTCGTTCTGGAAACACCATATATTTT. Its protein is CASSLPGRSGNTIYF. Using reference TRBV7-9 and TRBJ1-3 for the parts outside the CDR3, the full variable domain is DTGVSQNPRHKITKRGQNVTFRCDPISEHNRLYWYRQTLGQGPEFLTYFQNEAQLEKSRLLSDRFSAERPKGSFSTLEIQRTEQGDSAMYLCASSLPGRSGNTIYFGEGSWLTVV.

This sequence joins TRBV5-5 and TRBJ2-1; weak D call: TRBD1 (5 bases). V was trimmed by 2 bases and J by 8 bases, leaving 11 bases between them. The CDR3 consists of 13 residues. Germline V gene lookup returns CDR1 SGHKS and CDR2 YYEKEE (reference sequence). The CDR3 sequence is CASSFQGRDEQFF. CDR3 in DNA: TGTGCCAGCAGCTTTCAGGGTCGGGATGAGCAGTTCTTC.

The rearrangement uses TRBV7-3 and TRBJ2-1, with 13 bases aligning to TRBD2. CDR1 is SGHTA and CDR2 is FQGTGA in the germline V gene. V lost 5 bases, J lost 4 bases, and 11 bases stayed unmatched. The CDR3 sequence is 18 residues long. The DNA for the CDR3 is TGTGCCAGCAGCACCGGGACTAGCGGGATCCACCGTTACAATGAGCAGTTCTTC. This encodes CASSTGTSGIHRYNEQFF.

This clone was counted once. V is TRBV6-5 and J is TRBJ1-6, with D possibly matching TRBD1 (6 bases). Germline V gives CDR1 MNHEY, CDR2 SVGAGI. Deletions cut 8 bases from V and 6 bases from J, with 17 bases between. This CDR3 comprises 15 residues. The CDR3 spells CASGRPGTTNSPLHF. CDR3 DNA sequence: TGTGCCAGCGGGAGACCAGGGACAACTAATTCACCCCTCCACTTT.

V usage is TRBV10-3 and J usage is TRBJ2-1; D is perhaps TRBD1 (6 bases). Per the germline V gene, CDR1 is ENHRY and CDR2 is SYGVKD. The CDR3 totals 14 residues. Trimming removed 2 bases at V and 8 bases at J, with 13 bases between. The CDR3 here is CAISETGFLDEQFF. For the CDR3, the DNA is TGTGCCATCAGTGAGACAGGGTTTTTGGATGAGCAGTTCTTC.

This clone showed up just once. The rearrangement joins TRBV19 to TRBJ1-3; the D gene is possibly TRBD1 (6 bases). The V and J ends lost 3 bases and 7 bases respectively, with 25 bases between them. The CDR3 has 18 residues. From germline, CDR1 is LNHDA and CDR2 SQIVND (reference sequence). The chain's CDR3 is CASSIRGTGSLGANTIYF. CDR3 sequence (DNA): TGTGCCAGTAGTATTCGAGGAACAGGGAGTCTGGGCGCGAACACCATATATTTT.

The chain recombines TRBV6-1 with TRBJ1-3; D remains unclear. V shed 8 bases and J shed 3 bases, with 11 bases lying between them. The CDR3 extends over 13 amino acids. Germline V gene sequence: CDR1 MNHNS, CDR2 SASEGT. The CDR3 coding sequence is TGTGCCAGCGTCATCACGGGTGGAAACACCATATATTTT. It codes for CASVITGGNTIYF.

The CDR3 sequence: CASSLVTGVITEAFF. CDR3 nucleotide sequence: TGTGCCAGCAGCTTAGTAACAGGAGTGATCACTGAAGCTTTCTTT. The chain joins TRBV7-8 to TRBJ1-1; possible D gene TRBD1, 5 bases. CDR1 and CDR2 (germline): SGHVS, FQNEAQ. Deletions cut 1 base from V and 4 bases from J, with 13 bases between. This CDR3 comprises 15 residues.

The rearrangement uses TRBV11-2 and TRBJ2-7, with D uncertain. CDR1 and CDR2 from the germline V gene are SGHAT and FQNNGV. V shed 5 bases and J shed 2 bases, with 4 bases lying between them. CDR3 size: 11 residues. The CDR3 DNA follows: TGTGCCAGCAGCCCCGCCTACGAGCAGTACTTC. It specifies CASSPAYEQYF.

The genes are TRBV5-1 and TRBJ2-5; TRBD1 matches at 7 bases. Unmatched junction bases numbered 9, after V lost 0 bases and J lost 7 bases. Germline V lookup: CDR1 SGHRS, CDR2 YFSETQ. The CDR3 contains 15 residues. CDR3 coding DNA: TGCGCCAGCAGCTTGGCCGAGGCGGCAGGGGGGACCCAGTACTTC. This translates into CASSLAEAAGGTQYF.

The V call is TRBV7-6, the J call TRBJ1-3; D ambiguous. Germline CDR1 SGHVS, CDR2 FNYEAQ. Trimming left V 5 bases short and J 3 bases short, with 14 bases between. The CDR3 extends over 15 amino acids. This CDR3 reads CASSQSPSGGNTIYF. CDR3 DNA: TGTGCCAGCAGCCAAAGCCCCTCGGGTGGAAACACCATATATTTT.

CDR3 sequence (DNA): TGTGCCAGCACCATCGGACAGCAAGAGACCCAGTACTTC. This gives the protein CASTIGQQETQYF. The rearrangement links TRBV12-3 or TRBV12-4 to TRBJ2-5, with D tentatively TRBD1 (6 bases). The CDR3 extends over 13 amino acids. V was trimmed by 7 bases and J by 2 bases, leaving 11 bases between them.

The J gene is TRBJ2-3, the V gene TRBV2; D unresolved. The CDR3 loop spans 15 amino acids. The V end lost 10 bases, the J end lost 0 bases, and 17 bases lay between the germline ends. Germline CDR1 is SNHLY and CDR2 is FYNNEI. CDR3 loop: CATNKGVFSTDTQYF. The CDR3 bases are TGTGCCACCAACAAAGGAGTTTTTAGCACAGATACGCAGTATTTT.

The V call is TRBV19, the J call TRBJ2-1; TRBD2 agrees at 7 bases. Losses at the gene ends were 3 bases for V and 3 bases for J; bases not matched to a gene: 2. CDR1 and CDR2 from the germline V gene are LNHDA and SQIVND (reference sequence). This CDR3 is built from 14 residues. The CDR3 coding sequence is TGTGCCAGTAGTATCGCTAGCGGCTACAATGAGCAGTTCTTC. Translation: CASSIASGYNEQFF.